This T cell receptor beta chain was sequenced in a study of T cell responses to AZD1222 COVID-19 vaccine. General study findings and limits: An increase in Spike-specific TCR breadth and depth was observed after two AZD1222 doses. At baseline, seropositivity was found in only a handful of AZD1222 recipients.

Generated by immunoSEQ multiplex PCR, the TCRdb table keeps only in-frame clones and is missing some. The table shows some 190,000 clones, with approximately 91% occurring only once. Looked up from germline, CDR1 is SGHNT and CDR2 is YYREEE (reference sequence). There are 14 residues in the CDR3. V gave up 5 bases and J gave up 8 bases; unmatched junction bases: 8. Details on this clone: Its target is not known.

Here the sequenced sample was peripheral blood, taken 28 days after the second AZD1222 dose. The receptor comes from an adult who received the AZD1222 COVID-19 vaccine. V gene TRBV5-4 combines with J gene TRBJ1-2, with TRBD1 matching over 11 bases. In nucleotides, the CDR3 is TGTGCCAGCAGAACCGGACAGGGGGCGGAAGGCTACACCTTC. This encodes CASRTGQGAEGYTF.